These T cell receptor beta chains were read from a single sample in a study of human T cells and chemical hapten exposure. Via MiXCR, TCRdb re-called the 5' RACE reads, giving one row per CDR3 protein. Of 110,000 or so distinct CDR3 sequences listed, roughly 19% are singletons. Receptors were obtained from a human donor in good health. Each CDR3 is given without its conserved first and last residue. A D gene is named only where the DNA matches it firmly.

j_call,v_call,d_call,cdr3_aa
TRBJ1-2,TRBV7-2,NA,ASSPGLPLSYGDT
TRBJ1-6,TRBV18,TRBD1,ASSPTGTGISPLH
TRBJ2-7,TRBV7-9,NA,ASSPGLSYEQY
TRBJ2-5,TRBV27,NA,ASRSRARETQY
TRBJ2-1,TRBV19,NA,ASSRGPALNEQF
TRBJ1-1,TRBV27,NA,ASSWIGNTEAF
TRBJ1-5,TRBV19,NA,ASSILGGIQPQH
TRBJ2-3,TRBV20-1,TRBD2,SARWLAGDQDTQY
TRBJ1-2,TRBV19,NA,ASSIFLRATDYGYT
TRBJ2-3,TRBV15,TRBD1,ATSRPGQSRADTQY
TRBJ2-5,TRBV5-1,TRBD1,ASSPGQGAHPSQETQY
TRBJ2-5,TRBV5-6,TRBD1,ASSSDRGLYQETQY
TRBJ2-6,TRBV27,NA,ASSPPEPIGGANVLT
TRBJ2-5,TRBV29-1,TRBD1,SVDDRAETQY
TRBJ1-2,TRBV9,NA,ASSLTSENSAGYT
TRBJ1-2,TRBV28,NA,ASRPPGSRYGDT
TRBJ2-7,TRBV10-1,NA,ASSDHSSATYEQY
TRBJ1-2,TRBV6-5,NA,ASSYEGRDGYT
TRBJ2-7,TRBV12-3/TRBV12-4,TRBD2,ASRGLAGGSVYEQY
TRBJ1-6,TRBV7-8,TRBD1,ASSLGDRRFWDSPLH
TRBJ1-6,TRBV27,TRBD1,ASNPQGGNSPLH
TRBJ2-3,TRBV29-1,TRBD2,SVESPTKLAPLSDTQY
TRBJ2-2,TRBV30,NA,AWSGGWRNHTGELF
TRBJ2-5,TRBV7-3,NA,ASSLTGLDQETQY
TRBJ2-5,TRBV29-1,NA,SVLGQETQY
TRBJ2-3,TRBV11-2,TRBD2,ASSLGPSRSGGSTDTQY
TRBJ2-7,TRBV28,TRBD2,ASSRTSGYEQY
TRBJ2-7,TRBV29-1,NA,SVAGDIGPGEQY
TRBJ1-5,TRBV6-1,TRBD1,ASSDNTGGGQPQH
TRBJ1-5,TRBV6-5,NA,ASSYYKGQPQH
TRBJ1-1,TRBV30,NA,AVGSTEAF
TRBJ1-1,TRBV28,TRBD1,ASRSSGGANTEAF
TRBJ1-2,TRBV28,TRBD1,ASSPPDRASVGDT
TRBJ2-7,TRBV3-1,NA,ASSRMSYEQY
TRBJ1-2,TRBV5-6,NA,ASSSLRASAGGYT
TRBJ2-2,TRBV29-1,NA,SVELGGPNTGELF
TRBJ2-4,TRBV27,TRBD2,ASSSRLAGGGSKNIQY
TRBJ2-2,TRBV27,TRBD2,ASSSPGLARGGGANTGELF
TRBJ2-1,TRBV5-4,NA,ASSLSLVNEQF
TRBJ1-1,TRBV12-3/TRBV12-4,NA,ASSSERVTEAF
TRBJ2-3,TRBV5-1,TRBD2,ASSGGLAGSRTDTQY